The rows below give T cell receptor beta chains drawn from one sample of a study of graft-versus-host responses after intestinal transplantation. These receptors are not linked to any known antigen. Clones were read by immunoSEQ multiplex PCR, and TCRdb kept only the in-frame ones, dropping some. The repertoire holds 90,000 to 150,000 clones, 85% to 95% seen once, with 3% to 3.5% in the top ten. Sequencing was performed on unstimulated CD8+ T cells sorted from spleen or lymph node cells, taken before intestinal transplant. The receptors stem from a human donor who received an intestinal transplant. Both conserved end residues are part of each CDR3. The D gene is left open where the match is weak. Clone size is not always given. Where it is, it says once, few, many or a class for expanded clones.

TRBD2	TRBJ2-3	.	TRBV5-1	CASSWTRASTDTQYF	TGCGCCAGCAGCTGGACTAGGGCTAGCACAGATACGCAGTATTTT
TRBD2	TRBJ2-7	.	TRBV29-1	CSANGLAGAIYEQYF	TGCAGCGCCAACGGACTAGCGGGAGCTATCTACGAGCAGTACTTC
.	TRBJ2-7	.	TRBV9	CASSVDEDIPYEQYF	TGTGCCAGCAGCGTAGACGAAGACATCCCCTACGAGCAGTACTTC
TRBD1	TRBJ1-6	.	TRBV10-3	CAISRTGGAYNSPLHF	TGTGCCATCAGTCGTACAGGGGGCGCCTATAATTCACCCCTCCACTTT
TRBD2	TRBJ2-1	.	TRBV7-3	CASSLSSGRFYEQFF	TGTGCCAGCAGCTTAAGTAGCGGGAGGTTCTATGAGCAGTTCTTC
.	TRBJ2-1	.	TRBV27	CASGFVPPIEQFF	TGTGCCAGCGGCTTTGTGCCCCCCATAGAGCAGTTCTTC
.	TRBJ2-1	.	TRBV7-3	CASSLIVSNNEQFF	TGTGCCAGCAGCTTAATTGTTTCGAACAATGAGCAGTTCTTC
.	TRBJ1-1	.	TRBV28	CASSFSGNTEAFF	TGTGCCAGCAGTTTTTCAGGTAACACTGAAGCTTTCTTT
.	TRBJ2-3	.	TRBV9	CASSVGGTDTQYF	TGTGCCAGCAGCGTCGGCGGCACAGATACGCAGTATTTT
.	TRBJ1-2	few	TRBV19	CASSIPSTRGPIYGYTF	TGTGCCAGTAGTATCCCCTCTACAAGGGGCCCCATCTATGGCTACACCTTC
TRBD1	TRBJ2-1	.	TRBV4-3	CASSRGQGTNEQFF	TGCGCCAGCAGTCGGGGACAGGGCACAAATGAGCAGTTCTTC
.	TRBJ2-3	.	TRBV9	CASSVAAVREPDTQYF	TGTGCCAGCAGCGTAGCTGCGGTTCGGGAGCCAGATACGCAGTATTTT
.	TRBJ2-5	.	TRBV7-6	CASSSRTVQETQYF	TGTGCCAGCAGCTCCAGGACAGTTCAAGAGACCCAGTACTTC
.	TRBJ2-2	.	TRBV28	CASSPRTMNTGELFF	TGTGCCAGCAGTCCTAGGACGATGAACACCGGGGAGCTGTTTTTT
.	TRBJ2-3	.	TRBV7-2	CASSLVGSGPDTQYF	TGTGCCAGCAGCTTAGTGGGTAGCGGCCCAGATACGCAGTATTTT
.	TRBJ1-3	.	TRBV27	CASSPLGDTSGNTIYF	TGTGCCAGCAGTCCCCTTGGAGACACCAGTGGAAACACCATATATTTT
.	TRBJ1-2	.	TRBV7-8	CASSLGGAHSNYGYTF	TGTGCCAGCAGCTTAGGAGGGGCACACAGTAACTATGGCTACACCTTC
.	TRBJ2-6	.	TRBV9	CASSVATGDRALSGANVLTF	TGTGCCAGCAGCGTAGCTACGGGAGACAGGGCCCTCTCTGGGGCCAACGTCCTGACTTTC
.	TRBJ1-5	.	TRBV4-1	CASSPDRSGNQPQHF	TGCGCCAGCAGCCCCGACAGGAGTGGCAATCAGCCCCAGCATTTT
TRBD2	TRBJ2-7	.	TRBV7-9	CASHSGGGEQYF	TGTGCCAGCCATTCGGGAGGAGGCGAGCAGTACTTC
.	TRBJ2-3	.	TRBV21-1	CASSKVGTPGDTQYF	TGTGCCAGCAGCAAAGTGGGCACCCCGGGAGATACGCAGTATTTT
.	TRBJ2-7	.	TRBV9	CASSLDWSEQYF	TGTGCCAGCAGCCTAGACTGGTCGGAGCAGTACTTC
.	TRBJ1-3	.	TRBV4-2	CASSQERDTIYF	TGTGCCAGCAGCCAAGAGAGGGACACCATATATTTT
.	TRBJ2-1	.	TRBV5-6	CASSLALGSYNEQFF	TGTGCCAGCAGCTTGGCGCTGGGATCCTACAATGAGCAGTTCTTC
.	TRBJ1-2	.	TRBV27	CASSLSWAQDGYTF	TGTGCCAGCAGTTTATCGTGGGCCCAGGATGGCTACACCTTC
TRBD1	TRBJ2-5	.	TRBV7-9	CASSLGQNQETQYF	TGTGCCAGCAGCTTGGGACAGAACCAAGAGACCCAGTACTTC
.	TRBJ1-2	.	TRBV5-1	CASSWDTGNYGYTF	TGCGCCAGCAGCTGGGACACTGGGAACTATGGCTACACCTTC
.	TRBJ1-2	.	TRBV20-1	CSASPSYGYTF	TGCAGTGCTTCCCCTAGCTATGGCTACACCTTC
.	TRBJ1-5	.	TRBV27	CASRTTVSNQPQHF	TGTGCCAGCAGAACAACGGTTAGCAATCAGCCCCAGCATTTT